Sequencing of this T cell receptor (beta chain) was carried out in a study of blood T cell repertoires in COVID-19. Clones were read by immunoSEQ multiplex PCR, and TCRdb kept only the in-frame ones, dropping some. This sample has about 190,000 clones, with approximately 86% found just once. The CDR3 loop spans 11 amino acids. The ends were cut back, 8 bases at V and 1 base at J, with 5 bases in the middle. The V gene's germline CDR1 is LNHDA and CDR2 SQIVND (reference sequence). Sequenced input: peripheral blood. The receptor's source is a young man with acute or convalescent COVID-19. The chain carries TRBV19 and TRBJ1-1, with D hard to call. The CDR3 coding sequence is TGTGCCAGTCAGGAGAACACTGAAGCTTTCTTT. As protein: CASQENTEAFF.